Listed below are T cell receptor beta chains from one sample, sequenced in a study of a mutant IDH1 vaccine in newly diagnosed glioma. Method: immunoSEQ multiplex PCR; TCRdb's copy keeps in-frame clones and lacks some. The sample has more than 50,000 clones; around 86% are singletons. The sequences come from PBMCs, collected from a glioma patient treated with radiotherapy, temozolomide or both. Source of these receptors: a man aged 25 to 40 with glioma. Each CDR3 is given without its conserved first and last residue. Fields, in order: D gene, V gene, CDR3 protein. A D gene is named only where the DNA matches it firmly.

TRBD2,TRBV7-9,ASSGRYRLAGIYNEQF
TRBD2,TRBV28,ASTLAGALYNEQF
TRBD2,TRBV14,ASSQDLGTSGGRGWEQF
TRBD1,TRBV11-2,ASSETGAYEQY
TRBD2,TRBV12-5,ASGLVRLGMGLADNEQF
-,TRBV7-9,ASSLHSGGDNAQF
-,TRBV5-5,ASSFDSTTSTDTQY
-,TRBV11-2,ASSLSPVRGTEAF
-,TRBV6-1,ASTPGQSEQPQH
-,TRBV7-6,ASSLDMGVSYEQY
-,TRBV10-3,AISELEGGVGHGYT
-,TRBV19,ASTLTVSSYEQY
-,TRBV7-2,ASGFGNTEAF
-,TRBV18,ASFRRTPGTYEQY
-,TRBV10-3,AIGRLGSDEQF
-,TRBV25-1,ASSEYSTSPLH
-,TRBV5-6,ASSLGASSRYGYT
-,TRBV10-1,ASSESLSGYGYT
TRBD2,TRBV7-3,ASSLTPGGPYEQF
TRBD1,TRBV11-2,ASSLEQGVGNSPLH
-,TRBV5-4,ASRPGMLSTEAF
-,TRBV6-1,ASSEARILNTEAF
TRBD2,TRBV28,ASRRTSQTGELF
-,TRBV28,ASSFQETQY
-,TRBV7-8,ASSWEFRYEQY